One and the same sample provided the 32 T cell receptor beta chains below, sequenced in a study of a mutant IDH1 vaccine in newly diagnosed glioma. Time point specified: week 35, safety follow-up. The study gave 300 ug of mutant IDH1 20-mer peptide per vaccine dose, with topical imiquimod. Antigens for these TCRs are unknown. Sequencing used immunoSEQ multiplex PCR; TCRdb keeps in-frame clones, though not all of them. The table lists around 50,000 clones, 84% of them singletons. Specimen: PBMCs, collected from a glioma patient whose treatment included an IDH1 peptide vaccine. Source of these receptors: a woman between 18 and 29 years old with glioma.

The rearrangement uses TRBV10-3 and TRBJ2-7; 8 bases match TRBD1. The trim removed 2 bases at V and 3 bases at J, leaving 6 bases unmatched. The length of the CDR3 is 15 residues. The germline CDR1 and CDR2 sequences are ENHRY and SYGVKD. The CDR3 loop is CAISEPGGAYYEQYF. CDR3 in DNA: TGTGCCATCAGTGAGCCAGGGGGCGCTTACTACGAGCAGTACTTC.

This clone showed up just a few times. The V and J genes are TRBV9 and TRBJ1-1, with no clear D. The CDR3 totals 14 residues. Trimming removed 2 bases from V and 1 base from J, with 9 bases in between. Per germline, CDR1 SGDLS and CDR2 YYNGEE. CDR3 nucleotide sequence: TGTGCCAGCAGCGTTGGGCCGGAGAACACTGAAGCTTTCTTT. It is translated as CASSVGPENTEAFF.

The J gene is TRBJ2-3, the V gene TRBV11-2; no definite D call. Trimming left V 3 bases short and J 4 bases short, with 8 bases between. Germline CDR1 reads SGHAT; CDR2 reads FQNNGV. This CDR3 has 13 residues. Here the CDR3 DNA reads TGTGCCAGCAGCTTCTTGATGTCAGATACGCAGTATTTT. As protein: CASSFLMSDTQYF.

V usage is TRBV5-1 and J usage is TRBJ2-3; D may be TRBD2 (6 bases). This CDR3 is built from 13 residues. Deletions cut 4 bases from V and 4 bases from J, with 10 bases between. Looked up from germline, CDR1 is SGHRS and CDR2 is YFSETQ. The CDR3 region is CASSRDFPDTQYF. The DNA for the CDR3 is TGCGCCAGCAGCCGGGACTTCCCAGATACGCAGTATTTT.

The chain couples TRBV19 to TRBJ1-5, with a tentative D call TRBD1 (6 bases). V gave up 11 bases and J gave up 4 bases, with 15 bases separating them. The CDR3 extends over 13 amino acids. Germline loops: CDR1 LNHDA, CDR2 SQIVND (reference sequence). Here the CDR3 reads CAATGTLNQPQHF. CDR3 DNA sequence: TGTGCCGCCACCGGGACACTAAATCAGCCCCAGCATTTT.

The chain carries TRBV5-6 and TRBJ2-3; 8 positions agree with TRBD1. The trim removed 2 bases at V and 0 bases at J, leaving 5 bases unmatched. Germline CDR1 and CDR2: SGHDT and YYEEEE. The CDR3 covers 16 residues. The CDR3 DNA follows: TGTGCCAGCAGCTTCTTCCAGGGGGCTAGCACAGATACGCAGTATTTT. Translating gives CASSFFQGASTDTQYF.

This chain uses TRBV7-9 with TRBJ1-4, with 8 bases matching TRBD1. This CDR3 has 14 amino acids. Trimming cost V 5 bases and J 6 bases; bases outside gene matches: 5. Per the germline V gene, CDR1 is SEHNR and CDR2 is FQNEAQ (reference sequence). The chain's CDR3 is CASSVGQGYEKLFF. The DNA of the CDR3 is TGTGCCAGCAGCGTTGGACAGGGTTATGAAAAACTGTTTTTT.

The chain joins TRBV4-1 to TRBJ2-7; tentatively, D is TRBD1 or TRBD2 (5 bases each). The CDR3 runs to 16 residues. Per the germline V gene, CDR1 is MGHRA and CDR2 is YSYEKL. V lost 4 bases and J lost 3, with 19 bases in between. The CDR3 reads CASSPPGTPGNYEQYF. The CDR3 DNA follows: TGCGCCAGCAGCCCCCCCGGGACGCCCGGAAACTACGAGCAGTACTTC.

This chain links TRBV5-1 with TRBJ1-1; D is uncertain. This CDR3 is 12 amino acids long. Germline-derived CDR1 and CDR2 are SGHRS and YFSETQ. The ends were cut back, 1 base at V and 5 bases at J, with 6 bases in the middle. CDR3 protein: CASSLTGTEAFF. For the CDR3, the DNA is TGCGCCAGCAGCTTGACTGGAACTGAAGCTTTCTTT.

This clone was seen a few times. The chain links TRBV30 to TRBJ1-3; D is unclear. Germline values: CDR1 GTSNPN, CDR2 SVGIG (reference sequence). V gave up 5 bases and J gave up 3 bases, with 11 bases separating them. This CDR3 region has 13 residues. The CDR3 spells CAWLQRSGNTIYF. CDR3 sequence (DNA): TGTGCCTGGTTACAAAGGAGTGGAAACACCATATATTTT. Filled out from reference TRBV30 and TRBJ1-3, the complete variable domain reads SQTIHQWPATLVQPVGSPLSLECTVEGTSNPNLYWYRQAAGRGLQLLFYSVGIGQISSEVPQNLSASRPQDRQFILSSKKLLLSDSGFYLCAWLQRSGNTIYFGEGSWLTVV.

The chain has TRBV2 and TRBJ2-3, with 12 bases lining up with TRBD1. Germline V gene data show CDR1 as SNHLY and CDR2 as FYNNEI. The CDR3 is made up of 17 amino acids. V trimming: 4 bases; J trimming: 1 base; junction bases outside the gene matches: 6. The CDR3 DNA reads TGTGCCAGCAGTGGGGGACAGGGGGCGCCGGGCACAGATACGCAGTATTTT. It yields the protein CASSGGQGAPGTDTQYF.

V and J are TRBV6-5 and TRBJ2-1; TRBD2 aligns across 7 bases. Germline values: CDR1 MNHEY, CDR2 SVGAGI. The CDR3 extends over 15 amino acids. V lost 2 bases and J lost 8; bases outside the gene matches: 9. The CDR3 nucleotides read TGTGCCAGCAGTTACGGCGGGAGAGGTCTAGATGAGCAGTTCTTC. Translated: CASSYGGRGLDEQFF.

This clone was observed a handful of times. The CDR3 here is CAIYLGTANTEAFF. CDR3 coding DNA: TGTGCCATCTACCTCGGGACAGCGAACACTGAAGCTTTCTTT. The chain uses TRBV10-3 and TRBJ1-1; the match to TRBD1 covers 7 bases. The J segment lost 1 base and the V segment lost 8 bases, leaving 7 bases of the junction unmatched. CDR1 and CDR2 from the germline V gene are ENHRY and SYGVKD. The CDR3 totals 14 residues.

The V gene is TRBV11-3, the J gene TRBJ2-7, with D possibly being TRBD1 (5 bases). CDR3 length: 14 residues. The germline V gene has CDR1 SGHNT and CDR2 YENEEA. V gave up 3 bases and J gave up 3 bases, with 12 bases separating them. The CDR3 reads CASSLETGSYEQYF. CDR3 in DNA: TGTGCCAGCAGCTTGGAAACAGGCAGCTACGAGCAGTACTTC.

This sequence joins TRBV19 and TRBJ1-2; D not resolved. V was pared by 2 bases and J by 7 bases, with 5 bases between. Per the germline V gene, CDR1 is LNHDA and CDR2 is SQIVND (reference sequence). This CDR3 contains 11 residues. CDR3: CASSILGGYTF. The CDR3 nucleotides read TGTGCCAGTAGTATACTCGGTGGCTACACCTTC. Filled out from reference TRBV19 and TRBJ1-2, the complete variable domain reads DGGITQSPKYLFRKEGQNVTLSCEQNLNHDAMYWYRQDPGQGLRLIYYSQIVNDFQKGDIAEGYSVSREKKESFPLTVTSAQKNPTAFYLCASSILGGYTFGSGTRLTVV.

J is TRBJ2-7 and V is TRBV4-3, with 12 bases matching TRBD2. Losses at the gene ends were 3 bases for V and 3 bases for J; bases not matched to a gene: 6. This CDR3 comprises 16 residues. The germline V gene has CDR1 LGHNA and CDR2 YSLEER. The CDR3: CASSQYLAGGIYEQYF. The CDR3 DNA follows: TGCGCCAGCAGCCAGTATCTAGCGGGGGGGATCTACGAGCAGTACTTC.

The rearrangement joins TRBV7-9 to TRBJ2-1, with D maybe TRBD1 (5 bases). The CDR3 sequence is 16 residues long. Germline V lookup: CDR1 SEHNR, CDR2 FQNEAQ (reference sequence). V lost 4 bases to trimming and J lost 0 bases, with 13 bases between them. In DNA, the CDR3 is TGTGCCAGCAGCTGGCTGCAGGGTCCCTCCTACAATGAGCAGTTCTTC. It yields the protein CASSWLQGPSYNEQFF. Based on the CDR3 plus reference TRBV7-9 and TRBJ2-1, the full variable domain is DTGVSQNPRHKITKRGQNVTFRCDPISEHNRLYWYRQTLGQGPEFLTYFQNEAQLEKSRLLSDRFSAERPKGSFSTLEIQRTEQGDSAMYLCASSWLQGPSYNEQFFGPGTRLTVL.

The chain is built from TRBV27 and TRBJ2-4, with D tentatively TRBD1 (6 bases). CDR3 length: 15 residues. The V end lost 4 bases, the J end lost 6 bases, and 16 bases lay between the germline ends. From germline, CDR1 is MNHEY and CDR2 SMNVEV (reference sequence). CDR3 amino acids: CASSYPGALGNIQYF. CDR3 nucleotides: TGTGCCAGCAGTTATCCAGGGGCCCTGGGAAACATTCAGTACTTC.

The chain links TRBV5-6 to TRBJ2-7; no reliable D call. The V gene's germline CDR1 is SGHDT and CDR2 YYEEEE. The CDR3 totals 11 residues. Trimming removed 0 bases from V and 6 bases from J, with 4 bases in between. DNA for the CDR3: TGTGCCAGCAGCTTGGTAGGCGAGCAGTACTTC. This codes for CASSLVGEQYF.

The chain combines TRBV27 with TRBJ1-2; D may be TRBD1 (5 bases). The CDR3 runs 15 residues. Germline V gene sequence: CDR1 MNHEY, CDR2 SMNVEV (reference sequence). V lost 1 base and J lost 4, with 13 bases in between. The CDR3 is CASSLYGGGIYGYTF. The DNA for the CDR3 is TGTGCCAGCAGTTTATATGGCGGGGGTATCTATGGCTACACCTTC.

This chain joins TRBV6-1 and TRBJ1-4; no clear D gene. The CDR3 is made up of 15 amino acids. Trimming removed 2 bases from V and 7 bases from J, with 14 bases in between. Germline CDR1 and CDR2: MNHNS and SASEGT. CDR3 in DNA: TGTGCCAGCAGTGAACCAGGTTCGGGGAGTGAAAAACTGTTTTTT. Protein product: CASSEPGSGSEKLFF.

The DNA for the CDR3 is TGTGCCAGCTCCCGGGACCCCGAAAAACTGTTTTTT. Its protein product is CASSRDPEKLFF. The V call is TRBV18, the J call TRBJ1-4; TRBD1 is a possible D gene (5 bases). Germline CDR1 is KGHSH and CDR2 is LQKENI. Trimming removed 6 bases from V and 8 bases from J, with 10 bases in between. The CDR3 is made up of 12 amino acids.

The rearrangement links TRBV9 to TRBJ2-3; D may be TRBD2 (6 bases). V shed 7 bases and J shed 0 bases, with 12 bases lying between them. The CDR3 is made up of 14 amino acids. Germline V lookup: CDR1 SGDLS, CDR2 YYNGEE. The CDR3 DNA reads TGTGCCAGCTCCATAGCGGCAAGCACAGATACGCAGTATTTT. Translating it yields CASSIAASTDTQYF.

The rearrangement uses TRBV4-3 and TRBJ2-7; D gene uncertain. V gave up 3 bases and J gave up 0 bases, with 9 bases separating them. The CDR3 is 14 residues long. CDR1 and CDR2 (germline): LGHNA, YSLEER. CDR3 in amino acids: CASSQSQVSYEQYF. The CDR3 bases are TGCGCCAGCAGCCAGTCGCAGGTCTCCTACGAGCAGTACTTC.

V gene TRBV5-4 combines with J gene TRBJ2-7, with D maybe TRBD1 (6 bases). Trimming took 0 bases from V and 6 from J, leaving 10 bases between them. Germline V gene sequence: CDR1 SGHNT, CDR2 YYREEE (reference sequence). The CDR3 length is 13 residues. CDR3 nucleotide sequence: TGTGCCAGCAGCTTGGAGGACAGTCCCGAGCAGTACTTC. Protein: CASSLEDSPEQYF.

This chain's CDR3 is CASSREAGQYQETQYF. The CDR3 coding sequence is TGCGCCAGCAGCCGAGAAGCGGGACAGTACCAAGAGACCCAGTACTTC. The chain combines TRBV5-1 with TRBJ2-5; D may correspond to TRBD1 or TRBD2 (7 bases each). The CDR3 sequence is 16 residues long. The germline gives CDR1 SGHRS, CDR2 YFSETQ. Trimming took 4 bases from V and 0 from J, leaving 16 bases between them. Combining the CDR3 with reference TRBV5-1 and TRBJ2-5 gives the whole variable domain KAGVTQTPRYLIKTRGQQVTLSCSPISGHRSVSWYQQTPGQGLQFLFEYFSETQRNKGNFPGRFSGRQFSNSRSEMNVSTLELGDSALYLCASSREAGQYQETQYFGPGTRLLVL.

The CDR3 here is CASSIESQGRNEQFF. Here the CDR3 DNA reads TGTGCCAGTAGTATAGAATCCCAGGGGCGTAATGAGCAGTTCTTC. This rearrangement joins TRBV19 to TRBJ2-1, with D possibly TRBD1 on 6 matching bases. Germline V gene lookup returns CDR1 LNHDA and CDR2 SQIVND (reference sequence). This CDR3 is built from 15 residues. V was pared by 0 bases and J by 7 bases, with 13 bases between.

This clone occurred once. The chain links TRBV4-2 to TRBJ2-1, with TRBD2 matching over 10 bases. V shed 0 bases and J 10 bases; nucleotides not matched to a gene: 15. This CDR3 is 18 amino acids long. Germline CDR1 is LGHNA and CDR2 is YNFKEQ. CDR3 in DNA: TGTGCCAGCAGCCAAGAGCCTCTTCCTAGCGGGAGTCCGAGGGAGCAGTTCTTC. Residues: CASSQEPLPSGSPREQFF.

Only a few counts were recorded for this clone. The chain uses TRBV10-1 and TRBJ1-1; a weak D match, TRBD1 (5 bases). V was trimmed by 2 bases and J by 4 bases, leaving 8 bases between them. Germline CDR1 reads WNHNN; CDR2 reads SYGVQD (reference sequence). The CDR3 is 13 amino acids. CDR3 sequence: CASSEDSATEAFF. The CDR3, as DNA: TGCGCCAGCAGTGAGGACAGCGCCACTGAAGCTTTCTTT.

The sample holds a few counts of this clone. The genes are TRBV7-3 and TRBJ1-1, with D perhaps TRBD1 (5 bases). Trimming took 5 bases from V and 2 from J, leaving 12 bases between them. The CDR3 contains 14 residues. From germline, CDR1 is SGHTA and CDR2 FQGTGA. The CDR3 region is CASSLAGDNTEAFF. The DNA of the CDR3 is TGTGCCAGCAGCCTGGCGGGGGATAACACTGAAGCTTTCTTT.

This clone was observed once. The V call is TRBV30, the J call TRBJ2-1; 9 nucleotides agree with TRBD2. The CDR3 sequence is 16 residues long. V lost 3 bases, J lost 6 bases, and 12 bases stayed unmatched. Germline CDR1 is GTSNPN and CDR2 is SVGIG (reference sequence). CDR3: CAWRVEAGGPSNEQFF. As DNA, the CDR3 is TGTGCCTGGAGGGTGGAGGCGGGAGGGCCAAGCAATGAGCAGTTCTTC. The entire variable domain, with the rest obtained from reference TRBV30 and TRBJ2-1, is as follows: SQTIHQWPATLVQPVGSPLSLECTVEGTSNPNLYWYRQAAGRGLQLLFYSVGIGQISSEVPQNLSASRPQDRQFILSSKKLLLSDSGFYLCAWRVEAGGPSNEQFFGPGTRLTVL.

The rearrangement uses TRBV9 and TRBJ2-1, with 8 positions matching TRBD2. CDR3 size: 17 residues. Losses at the gene ends were 0 bases for V and 3 bases for J; bases not matched to a gene: 8. CDR1 is SGDLS, CDR2 YYNGEE, per germline. The CDR3 region is CASSVERSGTVYNEQFF. CDR3 nucleotides: TGTGCCAGCAGCGTAGAGCGTAGCGGGACCGTCTACAATGAGCAGTTCTTC.